These T cell receptor beta chains were read from a single sample in a study of T cells after yellow fever vaccination. TCRdb used MiXCR to reprocess the 5' RACE reads, holding one entry per CDR3 protein. The sample has under 150,000 distinct CDR3 sequences; around 7.7% are singletons. Source: CD4+ T cells sorted from PBMCs, taken 5 days after the yellow fever booster vaccination. The receptors originated from a man aged 30 to 39 who received the YFV17D yellow fever vaccine. The CDR3 runs from the conserved cysteine through the conserved F or W. Fields, in order: V gene, clone size, J gene, D gene, CDR3 length, CDR3 DNA, CDR3 protein. The D gene is left open where the match is weak. A clone size is listed for some rows: how often the clone was seen (once, few, many), or a class if it is expanded.

V: TRBV21-1; size: many; J: TRBJ2-7; D: -; length: 18; DNA: TGTGCCAGCAGCAATCCGACTAGCGGGAGTGGTAACTCCTACGAGCAGTACTTC; CDR3: CASSNPTSGSGNSYEQYF
V: TRBV28; size: many; J: TRBJ2-3; D: TRBD2; length: 14; DNA: TGTGCCAGCAGTTCTTTTAGCGGGAGGGATACGCAGTATTTT; CDR3: CASSSFSGRDTQYF
V: TRBV28; size: -; J: TRBJ2-4; D: -; length: 14; DNA: TGTGCCAGCCGGGTCCGGGACGGCGAAAACATTCAGTACTTC; CDR3: CASRVRDGENIQYF
V: TRBV27; size: many; J: TRBJ1-1; D: -; length: 13; DNA: TGTGCCAGCAGTTTATCCCTGAACACTGAAGCTTTCTTT; CDR3: CASSLSLNTEAFF
V: TRBV11-2; size: many; J: TRBJ2-7; D: TRBD2; length: 15; DNA: TGTGCCAGCAGAATTCCGGGACTAGCGGGAGTCGAGCAGTACTTC; CDR3: CASRIPGLAGVEQYF
V: TRBV18; size: many; J: TRBJ2-4; D: -; length: 16; DNA: TGTGCCAGCTCACCACCGGAAGTACTGGGCAAAAACATTCAGTACTTC; CDR3: CASSPPEVLGKNIQYF
V: TRBV12-5; size: many; J: TRBJ2-1; D: -; length: 12; DNA: TGTGCTAGTGGTTTGGGCCCCAATGAGCAGTTCTTC; CDR3: CASGLGPNEQFF
V: TRBV29-1; size: many; J: TRBJ2-4; D: TRBD1; length: 15; DNA: TGCAGCGTTGCCGCGGACAGGTTAGCCAAAAACATTCAGTACTTC; CDR3: CSVAADRLAKNIQYF
V: TRBV10-1; size: few; J: TRBJ2-3; D: -; length: 13; DNA: TGCGCCAGCAGTGAAGGTGGGACAGATACGCAGTATTTT; CDR3: CASSEGGTDTQYF
V: TRBV27; size: many; J: TRBJ1-5; D: TRBD1; length: 17; DNA: TGTGCCAGCAGCACGGCAGGACAGGGCTTTTTCAATCAGCCCCAGCATTTT; CDR3: CASSTAGQGFFNQPQHF
V: TRBV29-1; size: many; J: TRBJ2-1; D: TRBD1; length: 15; DNA: TGCAGCGTTGAGGAGGGACAGGGCTACTACAATGAGCAGTTCTTC; CDR3: CSVEEGQGYYNEQFF
V: TRBV7-2; size: many; J: TRBJ2-6; D: -; length: 17; DNA: TGTGCCAGCAGCTTAAGCACGACGGGCTCTGGGGCCAACGTCCTGACTTTC; CDR3: CASSLSTTGSGANVLTF
V: TRBV12-3/TRBV12-4; size: many; J: TRBJ2-5; D: TRBD2; length: 13; DNA: TGTGCCAGCACCGGGACTAGCAGAGAGACCCAGTACTTC; CDR3: CASTGTSRETQYF
V: TRBV7-9; size: many; J: TRBJ1-4; D: -; length: 12; DNA: TGTGCCAGCGGGGTGAAGGGTGAAAAACTGTTTTTT; CDR3: CASGVKGEKLFF
V: TRBV7-2; size: -; J: TRBJ2-2; D: TRBD2; length: 17; DNA: TGTGCCAGCAGATCTAGCGGAGCAACTTCCCTAACCGGGGAGCTGTTTTTT; CDR3: CASRSSGATSLTGELFF
V: TRBV20-1; size: -; J: TRBJ2-3; D: TRBD2; length: 15; DNA: TGCTGTGCTAGTATGACTAGCGAGAACACAGATACGCAGTATTTT; CDR3: CCASMTSENTDTQYF
V: TRBV3-1; size: many; J: TRBJ2-5; D: TRBD2; length: 16; DNA: TGTGCCAGCAGCCGAAGAGTAGCGGGAGGGCAAGAGACCCAGTACTTC; CDR3: CASSRRVAGGQETQYF
V: TRBV20-1; size: many; J: TRBJ2-1; D: TRBD2; length: 14; DNA: TGCAGTGCTCCCGGGACTAGCGGGAAGGATGAGCAGTTCTTC; CDR3: CSAPGTSGKDEQFF
V: TRBV18; size: many; J: TRBJ2-1; D: -; length: 13; DNA: TGTGCCAGCTCCCAGGTCGCGGGCAATGAGCAGTTCTTC; CDR3: CASSQVAGNEQFF
V: TRBV20-1; size: many; J: TRBJ2-7; D: TRBD2; length: 16; DNA: TGCAGTGCTAGCTGGACTAGCGGGAGATTTGGAAACGAGCAGTACTTC; CDR3: CSASWTSGRFGNEQYF
V: TRBV11-2; size: many; J: TRBJ2-5; D: TRBD1; length: 18; DNA: TGTGCCAGCAGCTTAGATTTGATGCAGGGGGCAAGCCAAGAGACCCAGTACTTC; CDR3: CASSLDLMQGASQETQYF
V: TRBV12-3/TRBV12-4; size: many; J: TRBJ2-5; D: -; length: 16; DNA: TGTGCCAGCAGTTTTTCGGGCCGGCGGAACCAAGAGACCCAGTACTTC; CDR3: CASSFSGRRNQETQYF
V: TRBV28; size: many; J: TRBJ2-1; D: TRBD2; length: 17; DNA: TGTGCCAGCAGTTTCGCGCGGGATAGCGGGAGGGCGAATGAGCAGTTCTTC; CDR3: CASSFARDSGRANEQFF
V: TRBV28; size: many; J: TRBJ2-7; D: -; length: 15; DNA: TGTGCCAGCAATAAACCCAAGGGACATTTCTACGAGCAGTACTTC; CDR3: CASNKPKGHFYEQYF
V: TRBV10-3; size: many; J: TRBJ2-5; D: TRBD2; length: 14; DNA: TGTGCCACGGACAATAGCGGGACCAGGGAGACCCAGTACTTC; CDR3: CATDNSGTRETQYF
V: TRBV10-3; size: many; J: TRBJ1-5; D: TRBD1; length: 16; DNA: TGTGCCATCAGTAAAGGACAGGGGGTGAGCAATCAGCCCCAGCATTTT; CDR3: CAISKGQGVSNQPQHF
V: TRBV18; size: many; J: TRBJ2-2; D: -; length: 13; DNA: TGTGCCAGCTCACCCTCAGGCACCGGGGAGCTGTTTTTT; CDR3: CASSPSGTGELFF
V: TRBV5-1; size: many; J: TRBJ2-7; D: TRBD2; length: 14; DNA: TGCGCCAGCAGCTTGGGTGGGGAGGGCTACGAGCAGTACTTC; CDR3: CASSLGGEGYEQYF
V: TRBV7-9; size: many; J: TRBJ2-7; D: TRBD2; length: 16; DNA: TGTGCCAGCAGCCCCGTTAGCGGGAGAGGATTCTACGAGCAGTACTTC; CDR3: CASSPVSGRGFYEQYF
V: TRBV20-1; size: many; J: TRBJ2-7; D: TRBD2; length: 16; DNA: TGCAGTGCTAGGGGACTAGCGGGACCTAGTGGAGACGAGCAGTACTTC; CDR3: CSARGLAGPSGDEQYF
V: TRBV20-1; size: few; J: TRBJ2-5; D: TRBD1; length: 13; DNA: TGCAGTGCTGAGGCCGGGACAGAATTGACCCAGTACTTC; CDR3: CSAEAGTELTQYF
V: TRBV14; size: many; J: TRBJ2-1; D: -; length: 15; DNA: TGTGCCAGCAGCCTGGTGCCGGCTTCCTACAATGAGCAGTTCTTC; CDR3: CASSLVPASYNEQFF
V: TRBV6-5; size: many; J: TRBJ2-7; D: -; length: 14; DNA: TGTGCCAGCAGTTACTATCGGCAGGGAGGCGAGCAGTACTTC; CDR3: CASSYYRQGGEQYF
V: TRBV7-9; size: few; J: TRBJ2-5; D: -; length: 15; DNA: TGTGCCAGCAGCTTAAGCTTCCAGAACCAAGAGACCCAGTACTTC; CDR3: CASSLSFQNQETQYF
V: TRBV5-1; size: many; J: TRBJ1-1; D: -; length: 14; DNA: TGCGCCAGCAGCTGGGGACACACGAACACTGAAGCTTTCTTT; CDR3: CASSWGHTNTEAFF
V: TRBV5-1; size: many; J: TRBJ2-5; D: TRBD1; length: 14; DNA: TGCGCCAGCAGCACGGGACAGATTCAAGAGACCCAGTACTTC; CDR3: CASSTGQIQETQYF
V: TRBV5-1; size: few; J: TRBJ2-3; D: -; length: 16; DNA: TGCGCCAGCAGCTCCGGGATGTTGGGGCGTACAGATACGCAGTATTTT; CDR3: CASSSGMLGRTDTQYF
V: TRBV7-3; size: -; J: TRBJ1-1; D: -; length: 12; DNA: TGTGCCAGCAGTCAGCTCACACTGCTCGCTTTCTTT; CDR3: CASSQLTLLAFF
V: TRBV20-1; size: many; J: TRBJ2-1; D: TRBD1; length: 12; DNA: TGCAGTGCGGGACAGGGAAACAATGAGCAGTTCTTC; CDR3: CSAGQGNNEQFF
V: TRBV12-3/TRBV12-4; size: -; J: TRBJ2-6; D: TRBD2; length: 19; DNA: TGTGCCAGCTGTTCATTTTGGACTAGCTCGTTCTCTGGGGCCAACGTCCTGACTTTC; CDR3: CASCSFWTSSFSGANVLTF
V: TRBV12-3/TRBV12-4; size: many; J: TRBJ2-3; D: TRBD2; length: 15; DNA: TGTGCCAGCAGTTTCGGCGGGAGTGCTAGAGATACGCAGTATTTT; CDR3: CASSFGGSARDTQYF
V: TRBV20-1; size: many; J: TRBJ2-1; D: TRBD1; length: 13; DNA: TGCAGTGCAACGGACAGGGTCTACAATGAGCAGTTCTTC; CDR3: CSATDRVYNEQFF
V: TRBV25-1; size: many; J: TRBJ1-2; D: -; length: 12; DNA: TGTGCCAGCAGTCTCAATAACTATGGCTACACCTTC; CDR3: CASSLNNYGYTF
V: TRBV12-3/TRBV12-4; size: many; J: TRBJ2-3; D: -; length: 12; DNA: TGTGCCAGCGGCCTGGGGGGAGATACGCAGTATTTT; CDR3: CASGLGGDTQYF
V: TRBV20-1; size: few; J: TRBJ2-5; D: TRBD2; length: 15; DNA: TGCAGTGCTAGGATAGCGGGAGCCCTCCAAGAGACCCAGTACTTC; CDR3: CSARIAGALQETQYF